This T cell receptor (beta chain) was observed in a study of blood T cell repertoires in COVID-19. This clone was seen once. Profiled with immunoSEQ multiplex PCR; TCRdb holds only in-frame clones, not every one. Of over 400,000 clones in the sample, roughly 85% are singletons; the top ten hold more than 3%. CDR1 MNHEY and CDR2 SVGEGT come from the germline V gene. The length of the CDR3 is 17 residues. The trim removed 0 bases at V and 4 bases at J, leaving 11 bases unmatched. The rearrangement links TRBV6-2 or TRBV6-3 to TRBJ2-7; 8 bases match TRBD2. This receptor was taken from a human donor in a cohort sampled during active COVID-19. Sequencing was carried out using peripheral blood. The chain's CDR3 is CASSYSITAGGGYEQYF. DNA of the CDR3: TGTGCCAGCAGTTACTCGATTACGGCGGGAGGAGGGTACGAGCAGTACTTC.